The present entry profiles one T cell receptor beta chain with its context. Germline CDR1 SGHTA, CDR2 FQGNSA. The germline V and J ends were trimmed by 5 bases and 1 base, with 12 bases remaining between them. This CDR3 is 15 amino acids long. The sample comes from a study of control samples from healthy donors and cancer patients. Sequencing used immunoSEQ multiplex PCR; TCRdb keeps in-frame clones, though not all of them. The sample records around 76,000 clones, 94% being singletons. The TCR sequence derives from a woman between 35 and 50 years old in good health. Sequenced input: blood. The genes are TRBV7-2 and TRBJ1-3; D is possibly TRBD1 (6 bases). The CDR3 DNA reads TGTGCCAGCAGCCCCGGGGGCTGGTCTGGAAACACCATATATTTT. This sequence encodes CASSPGGWSGNTIYF. The full variable domain, with the rest looked up from reference TRBV7-2 and TRBJ1-3, is GAGVSQSPSNKVTEKGKDVELRCDPISGHTALYWYRQSLGQGLEFLIYFQGNSAPDKSGLPSDRFSAERTGGSVSTLTIQRTQQEDSAVYLCASSPGGWSGNTIYFGEGSWLTVV.